The next 30 T cell receptor beta chains were all read from a single sample in a study of CD8 T cells in ankylosing spondylitis. Which antigens these TCRs recognize remains unknown. MiXCR, applied by TCRdb to the 5' RACE reads, yields one record per CDR3 protein. The data show some 840,000 distinct CDR3 sequences, with approximately 12% seen just once and about 0.5% held by the top ten. Study results and limitations: A TCR beta motif of several highly homologous variants appeared characteristic of ankylosing spondylitis blood.

Sequenced: blood, either unsorted or a sorted T cell fraction (not recorded which). The receptors were gathered from a male donor with ankylosing spondylitis.

V gene TRBV20-1 combines with J gene TRBJ1-5; TRBD1 is a possible D gene (6 bases). V shed 5 bases and J shed 1 base, with 15 bases lying between them. This CDR3 contains 15 residues. Germline assignment: CDR1 DFQATT and CDR2 SNEGSKA (reference sequence). CDR3 sequence reads: CSAPRRDKSNQPQHF. In DNA form, the CDR3 reads TGCAGTGCTCCACGCCGGGACAAAAGCAATCAGCCCCAGCATTTT.

This clonotype was recorded at least ten times. This rearrangement joins TRBV29-1 to TRBJ2-7, with 11 bases identical to TRBD2. The germline V gene has CDR1 SQVTM and CDR2 ANQGSEA. With 5 bases clipped from V and 3 bases from J, the junction kept 12 bases outside the gene matches. CDR3 length equals 16 residues. The CDR3 sequence: CSVNSALAGGDYEQYF. In DNA, the CDR3 is TGCAGCGTTAACTCCGCTCTAGCGGGAGGCGACTACGAGCAGTACTTC.

This clonotype has only a few counts. The rearrangement links TRBV5-1 to TRBJ2-3, with 8 positions matching TRBD2. V lost 2 bases and J lost 0; bases outside the gene matches: 5. CDR3 length equals 16 residues. Germline V gene lookup returns CDR1 SGHRS and CDR2 YFSETQ. CDR3 coding DNA: TGCGCCAGCAGCTTTGGTTCGGGAGGGAGCACAGATACGCAGTATTTT. Amino acid sequence: CASSFGSGGSTDTQYF.

In this sample, this clonotype turned up many times. V gene TRBV29-1 combines with J gene TRBJ2-1, with TRBD2 matching 7 bases. Germline assignment: CDR1 SQVTM and CDR2 ANQGSEA. This CDR3 is 13 amino acids long. V lost 5 bases to trimming and J lost 4 bases; unmatched junction nucleotides: 5. The CDR3 loop is CSVRSGVYNEQFF. The CDR3 DNA follows: TGCAGCGTTCGCAGCGGGGTATACAATGAGCAGTTCTTC.

The chain uses TRBV20-1 and TRBJ2-5; unclear D gene. V was trimmed by 3 bases and J by 5 bases, leaving 16 bases between them. The CDR3 is 14 residues long. CDR1 and CDR2 (germline): DFQATT, SNEGSKA (reference sequence). The CDR3 nucleotides are TGCAGTGCTAGTCTGAAGGAGAGGCGTGAGACCCAGTACTTC. Encoded protein: CSASLKERRETQYF.

This clonotype came up a few times. This chain joins TRBV6-2 or TRBV6-3 and TRBJ1-5; D is possibly TRBD1 (5 bases). This CDR3 spans 16 amino acids. The germline V gene has CDR1 MNHEY and CDR2 SVGEGT. The V end lost 5 bases, the J end lost 0 bases, and 14 bases lay between the germline ends. The CDR3 is CASSRGRANSNQPQHF. CDR3 coding DNA: TGTGCCAGCAGTCGGGGCAGGGCAAATAGCAATCAGCCCCAGCATTTT.

This sequence joins TRBV28 and TRBJ2-7; tentatively, D is TRBD1 or TRBD2 (5 bases each). Germline V lookup: CDR1 MDHEN, CDR2 SYDVKM. This CDR3 is built from 14 residues. With 7 bases removed from V and 3 bases from J, the gap between germline ends came to 16 bases. CDR3 coding DNA: TGTGCCAGCACCCGACCGGGACGGAACTACGAGCAGTACTTC. It specifies CASTRPGRNYEQYF.

The table lists this clonotype with a few counts. This chain connects TRBV10-2 to TRBJ2-3, with D maybe TRBD1 (5 bases). This CDR3 has 15 residues. Trimming removed 4 bases at V and 2 bases at J, with 13 bases between. The V gene's germline CDR1 is WSHSY and CDR2 SAAADI. CDR3 sequence reads: CASSARQTDTDTQYF. The DNA of the CDR3 is TGCGCCAGCAGTGCCCGACAGACCGACACAGATACGCAGTATTTT.

The chain is built from TRBV10-3 and TRBJ1-1; the D gene is possibly TRBD1 (5 bases). CDR3 size: 14 residues. Germline V gene sequence: CDR1 ENHRY, CDR2 SYGVKD. V shed 6 bases and J shed 5 bases, with 16 bases lying between them. The chain's CDR3 is CAIRGLGQWTEAFF. The CDR3 bases are TGTGCCATCAGGGGACTCGGTCAGTGGACTGAAGCTTTCTTT.

This clonotype came up a few times. The chain carries TRBV7-2 and TRBJ2-7; D is possibly TRBD2 (6 bases). The CDR3 is 13 amino acids. Looked up from germline, CDR1 is SGHTA and CDR2 is FQGNSA. The V end was cut by 2 bases, the J end by 7 bases, with 12 bases between. The CDR3 reads CASSLSRGREQYF. DNA for the CDR3: TGTGCCAGCAGCTTATCGCGGGGTCGAGAGCAGTACTTC.

A note on this clonotype: This may be a read error, as it is one base from a much larger clone. This chain joins TRBV20-1 and TRBJ1-5; D remains unclear. Germline CDR1 and CDR2: DFQATT and SNEGSKA (reference sequence). The CDR3 runs to 13 residues. The CDR3, as DNA: TGCGGTGCTGCTGAGTTCAGCAATCAGCCCCAGCATTTT. It is translated as CGAAEFSNQPQHF.

The V and J genes are TRBV7-6 and TRBJ2-3; D is tentatively TRBD1 or TRBD2 (5 bases each). The V gene lost 2 bases and the J gene lost 0 bases, with 12 bases spanning the gap. Germline V lookup: CDR1 SGHVS, CDR2 FNYEAQ. CDR3 length: 16 residues. CDR3 in amino acids: CASSLLGTQSTDTQYF. The CDR3 nucleotides read TGTGCCAGCAGCTTACTCGGGACGCAAAGCACAGATACGCAGTATTTT.

This clonotype was detected a few times. The V gene is TRBV5-8, the J gene TRBJ2-1; the D gene is possibly TRBD2 (6 bases). Germline V gene sequence: CDR1 SGHTS, CDR2 YDEGEE. Trimming cost V 4 bases and J 4 bases, with 15 bases left between them. The CDR3 has 15 amino acids. The CDR3 is CASSRGVAEYNEQFF. Here the CDR3 DNA reads TGTGCCAGCAGCCGCGGGGTAGCGGAGTACAATGAGCAGTTCTTC.

The gene calls are TRBV10-2 and TRBJ1-2, with D maybe TRBD1 (5 bases). CDR3 length: 13 amino acids. Per germline, CDR1 WSHSY and CDR2 SAAADI. Trimming removed 5 bases at V and 5 bases at J, with 12 bases between. CDR3 DNA: TGCGCCAGCAGTTTGACAGTAGGGTATGGCTACACCTTC. This codes for CASSLTVGYGYTF.

The gene calls are TRBV20-1 and TRBJ2-1; 8 positions agree with TRBD2. Trimming removed 0 bases from V and 2 bases from J; junction bases left unmatched: 6. Germline assignment: CDR1 DFQATT and CDR2 SNEGSKA (reference sequence). CDR3 size: 16 residues. This CDR3 reads CSARDPRLATYNEQFF. CDR3 in DNA: TGCAGTGCTAGAGATCCGAGACTAGCGACCTACAATGAGCAGTTCTTC.

The chain joins TRBV20-1 to TRBJ1-1; D is unclear. The V and J ends lost 0 bases and 5 bases respectively, with 16 bases between them. The germline V gene has CDR1 DFQATT and CDR2 SNEGSKA (reference sequence). The CDR3 runs to 15 residues. CDR3: CSARDIGRGDTEAFF. The CDR3 DNA follows: TGCAGTGCTAGAGATATAGGCCGGGGAGATACTGAAGCTTTCTTT.

The J gene is TRBJ2-1, the V gene TRBV13, with 14 nucleotides matching TRBD2. The V gene end was trimmed by 2 bases and the J gene end by 7 bases; junction bases not matched to a gene: 10. This CDR3 comprises 18 residues. The germline CDR1 and CDR2 sequences are PRHDT and FYEKMQ (reference sequence). CDR3 sequence: CASSLRTSGRNPGNEQFF. The CDR3 coding sequence is TGTGCCAGCAGCTTAAGGACTAGCGGGAGGAATCCCGGTAATGAGCAGTTCTTC.

This clonotype turned up a few times. For the CDR3, the DNA is TGTGCCAGCTCAGGATACCATGAGCAGTTCTTC. Protein product: CASSGYHEQFF. The V and J genes are TRBV18 and TRBJ2-1; D not certain. The CDR3 is 11 residues long. Germline V lookup: CDR1 KGHSH, CDR2 LQKENI. V was clipped by 5 bases and J by 8 bases, with 7 bases between them.

This sequence joins TRBV5-1 and TRBJ2-5; TRBD1 aligns across 9 bases. CDR1 and CDR2 from the germline V gene are SGHRS and YFSETQ. The V segment lost 4 bases and the J segment 9 bases; nucleotides outside the gene matches: 7. The CDR3 consists of 13 residues. Here the CDR3 reads CASSGGTGKAQYF. CDR3 nucleotides: TGCGCCAGCAGCGGGGGGACAGGGAAGGCCCAGTACTTC. The whole variable domain, remainder taken from reference TRBV5-1 and TRBJ2-5, is KAGVTQTPRYLIKTRGQQVTLSCSPISGHRSVSWYQQTPGQGLQFLFEYFSETQRNKGNFPGRFSGRQFSNSRSEMNVSTLELGDSALYLCASSGGTGKAQYFGPGTRLLVL.

This sequence joins TRBV19 and TRBJ2-1; 14 bases are shared with TRBD2. This CDR3 is 16 amino acids long. Germline lookup yields CDR1 LNHDA and CDR2 SQIVND (reference sequence). Germline trimming cut 5 bases from V and 4 bases from J; bases unmatched to any gene: 4. The CDR3 coding sequence is TGTGCCAGTAGTCGGACTAGCGGGAGGTCGTACAATGAGCAGTTCTTC. Translation: CASSRTSGRSYNEQFF.

This clonotype has only a few counts. This sequence joins TRBV6-2 or TRBV6-3 and TRBJ1-1; no clear D. This CDR3 is 15 amino acids long. The germline V and J ends were trimmed by 3 bases and 0 bases, with 11 bases remaining between them. Germline values: CDR1 MNHEY, CDR2 SVGEGT. The CDR3 region has the DNA TGTGCCAGCAGTTATTCGCCAACCATGAACACTGAAGCTTTCTTT. The encoded protein is CASSYSPTMNTEAFF.

The rearrangement uses TRBV6-1 and TRBJ2-3; TRBD1 agrees at 9 bases. Germline trimming cut 0 bases from V and 4 bases from J; bases unmatched to any gene: 8. Germline CDR1 and CDR2: MNHNS and SASEGT. This CDR3 spans 17 amino acids. CDR3 region: CASSEALLRTGADTQYF. The CDR3 bases are TGTGCCAGCAGTGAAGCCCTGCTTAGGACAGGGGCAGATACGCAGTATTTT.

The V gene is TRBV5-1, the J gene TRBJ1-1, with 7 bases fitting TRBD1. Germline trimming cut 1 base from V and 1 base from J; bases unmatched to any gene: 4. Germline CDR1 SGHRS, CDR2 YFSETQ. This CDR3 spans 15 amino acids. The CDR3 DNA follows: TGCGCCAGCAGCTTGCGGAACAGGGGGAACACTGAAGCTTTCTTT. Translated: CASSLRNRGNTEAFF.

This clonotype was detected a few times. J is TRBJ2-5 and V is TRBV4-2, with TRBD2 identical over 10 bases. The V segment lost 4 bases and the J segment 5 bases; nucleotides outside the gene matches: 7. Germline CDR1 and CDR2: LGHNA and YNFKEQ. The CDR3 runs 15 residues. This CDR3 reads CASSRPSGGMETQYF. CDR3 DNA: TGTGCCAGCAGCCGCCCTAGCGGGGGTATGGAGACCCAGTACTTC.

This clonotype was detected only a few times. The J gene is TRBJ1-2, the V gene TRBV7-6, with 7 positions matching TRBD1. After removal of 4 bases from V and 4 bases from J, the junction contained 9 bases not matched to a gene. CDR1 is SGHVS and CDR2 is FNYEAQ in the germline V gene. CDR3 size: 15 residues. The CDR3 sequence: CASSSRDSLVYGYTF. CDR3 bases: TGTGCCAGCAGCTCAAGGGACAGCCTTGTCTATGGCTACACCTTC.

The J gene is TRBJ2-7, the V gene TRBV20-1; 7 bases align to TRBD2. Trimming cost V 0 bases and J 5 bases; bases outside gene matches: 4. This CDR3 region has 13 residues. Germline CDR1 DFQATT, CDR2 SNEGSKA (reference sequence). The CDR3 DNA follows: TGCAGTGCTAGAGATGGGGGGGTCGACGAGCAGTACTTC. Its protein is CSARDGGVDEQYF.

This chain connects TRBV19 to TRBJ1-5; D gene ambiguous. This CDR3 spans 15 amino acids. Deletions cut 4 bases from V and 0 bases from J, with 10 bases between. Germline CDR1 reads LNHDA; CDR2 reads SQIVND (reference sequence). The CDR3 DNA reads as TGTGCCAGTAGTAAGAGGTACGGTAGCAATCAGCCCCAGCATTTT. This codes for CASSKRYGSNQPQHF.

This rearrangement joins TRBV7-2 to TRBJ2-7, with D possibly called TRBD1 or TRBD2 (5 bases each). The V gene's germline CDR1 is SGHTA and CDR2 FQGNSA. V was shortened by 6 bases and J by 3 bases, with 18 bases between the two germline ends. The CDR3 totals 15 residues. CDR3 bases: TGTGCCAGCAGGTCATCCGGGACCCCGTTCTACGAGCAGTACTTC. It translates to CASRSSGTPFYEQYF.

A few counts support this clonotype. The chain employs TRBV27 and TRBJ2-1, with D tentatively TRBD1 (5 bases). V lost 5 bases, J lost 0 bases, and 17 bases lay in between. Germline lookup yields CDR1 MNHEY and CDR2 SMNVEV (reference sequence). The CDR3 totals 17 residues. This CDR3 is CASSRWGGDFSYNEQFF. CDR3 coding DNA: TGTGCCAGCAGTCGCTGGGGCGGAGACTTCTCCTACAATGAGCAGTTCTTC.

The rearrangement uses TRBV7-8 and TRBJ1-1, with D tentatively TRBD1 (5 bases). Germline loops: CDR1 SGHVS, CDR2 FQNEAQ. Trimming pared 6 bases from V and 2 bases from J, leaving 16 bases between. The CDR3 spans 15 residues. The CDR3 loop reads CASSSSGTGNTEAFF. In DNA, the CDR3 is TGTGCCAGCAGTTCATCCGGGACGGGAAACACTGAAGCTTTCTTT.